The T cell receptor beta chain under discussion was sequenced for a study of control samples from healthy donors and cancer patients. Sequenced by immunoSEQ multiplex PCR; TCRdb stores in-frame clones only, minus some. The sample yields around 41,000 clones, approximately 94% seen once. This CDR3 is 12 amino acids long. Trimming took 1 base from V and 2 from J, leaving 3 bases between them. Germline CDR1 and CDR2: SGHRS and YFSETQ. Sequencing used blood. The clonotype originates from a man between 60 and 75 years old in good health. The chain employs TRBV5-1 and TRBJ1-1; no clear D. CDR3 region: CASSLINTEAFF. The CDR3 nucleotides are TGCGCCAGCAGCTTGATCAACACTGAAGCTTTCTTT. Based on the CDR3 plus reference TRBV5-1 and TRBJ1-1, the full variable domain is KAGVTQTPRYLIKTRGQQVTLSCSPISGHRSVSWYQQTPGQGLQFLFEYFSETQRNKGNFPGRFSGRQFSNSRSEMNVSTLELGDSALYLCASSLINTEAFFGQGTRLTVV.